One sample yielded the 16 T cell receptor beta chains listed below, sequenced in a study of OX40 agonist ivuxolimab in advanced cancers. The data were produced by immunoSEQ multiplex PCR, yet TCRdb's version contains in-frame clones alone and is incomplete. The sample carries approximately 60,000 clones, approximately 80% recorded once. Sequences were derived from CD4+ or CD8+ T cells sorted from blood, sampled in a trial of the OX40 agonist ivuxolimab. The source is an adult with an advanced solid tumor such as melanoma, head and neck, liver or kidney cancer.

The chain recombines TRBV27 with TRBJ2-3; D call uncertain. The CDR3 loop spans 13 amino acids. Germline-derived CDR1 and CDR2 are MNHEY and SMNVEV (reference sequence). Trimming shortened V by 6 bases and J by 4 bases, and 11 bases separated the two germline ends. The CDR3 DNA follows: TGTGCCAGCAGAACCTTTGGGGCAGATACGCAGTATTTT. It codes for CASRTFGADTQYF.

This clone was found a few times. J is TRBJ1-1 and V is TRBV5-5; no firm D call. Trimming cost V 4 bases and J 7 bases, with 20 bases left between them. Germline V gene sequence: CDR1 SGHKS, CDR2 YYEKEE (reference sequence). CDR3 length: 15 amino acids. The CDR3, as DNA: TGTGCCAGCAGCCCCTACGTAGGAAACCGCGATGAAGCTTTCTTT. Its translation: CASSPYVGNRDEAFF.

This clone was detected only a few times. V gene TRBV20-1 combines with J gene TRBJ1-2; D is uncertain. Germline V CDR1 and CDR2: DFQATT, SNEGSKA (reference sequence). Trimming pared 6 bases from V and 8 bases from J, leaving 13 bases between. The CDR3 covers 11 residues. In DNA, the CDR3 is TGCAGTGCCAGTGGAATGAGCGGCTACACCTTC. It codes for CSASGMSGYTF.

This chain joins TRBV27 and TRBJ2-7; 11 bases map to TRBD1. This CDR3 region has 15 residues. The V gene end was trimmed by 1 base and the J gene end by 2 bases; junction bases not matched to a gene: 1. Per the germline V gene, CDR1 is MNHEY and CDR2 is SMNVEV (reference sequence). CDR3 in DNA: TGTGCCAGCAGTTTATTGGGACAGGGGGCCTACGAGCAGTACTTC. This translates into CASSLLGQGAYEQYF.

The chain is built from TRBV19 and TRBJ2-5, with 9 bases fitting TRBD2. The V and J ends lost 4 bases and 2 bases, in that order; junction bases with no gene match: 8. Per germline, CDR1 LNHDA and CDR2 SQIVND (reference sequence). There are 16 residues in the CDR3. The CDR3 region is CASSTLAGAGQETQYF. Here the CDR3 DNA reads TGTGCCAGTAGTACCTTAGCGGGAGCGGGGCAAGAGACCCAGTACTTC.

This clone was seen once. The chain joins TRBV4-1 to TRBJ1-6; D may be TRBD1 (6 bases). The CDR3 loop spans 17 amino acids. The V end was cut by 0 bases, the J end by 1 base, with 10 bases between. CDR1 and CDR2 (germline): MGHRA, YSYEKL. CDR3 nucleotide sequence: TGCGCCAGCAGCCAAGATAGGGGGGGATCCTATAATTCACCCCTCCACTTT. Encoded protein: CASSQDRGGSYNSPLHF.

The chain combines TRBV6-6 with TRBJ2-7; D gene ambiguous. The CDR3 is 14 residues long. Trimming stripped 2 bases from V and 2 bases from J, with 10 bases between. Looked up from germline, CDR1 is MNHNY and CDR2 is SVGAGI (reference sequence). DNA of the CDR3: TGTGCCAGCAGTTACCGGTACACGCCCTACGAGCAGTACTTC. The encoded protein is CASSYRYTPYEQYF.

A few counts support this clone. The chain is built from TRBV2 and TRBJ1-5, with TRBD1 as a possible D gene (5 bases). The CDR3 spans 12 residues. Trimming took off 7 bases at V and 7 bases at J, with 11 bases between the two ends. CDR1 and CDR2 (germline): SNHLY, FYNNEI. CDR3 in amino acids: CASTQDKQPQHF. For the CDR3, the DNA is TGTGCCAGCACCCAGGACAAACAGCCCCAGCATTTT. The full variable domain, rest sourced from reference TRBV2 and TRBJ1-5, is EPEVTQTPSHQVTQMGQEVILRCVPISNHLYFYWYRQILGQKVEFLVSFYNNEISEKSEIFDDQFSVERPDGSNFTLKIRSTKLEDSAMYFCASTQDKQPQHFGDGTRLSIL.

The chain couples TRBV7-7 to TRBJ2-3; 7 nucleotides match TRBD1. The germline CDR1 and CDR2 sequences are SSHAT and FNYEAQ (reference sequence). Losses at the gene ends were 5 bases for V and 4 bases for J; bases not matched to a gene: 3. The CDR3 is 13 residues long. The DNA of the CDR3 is TGTGCCAGCAGCGTGACAGGGTCAGATACGCAGTATTTT. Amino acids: CASSVTGSDTQYF.

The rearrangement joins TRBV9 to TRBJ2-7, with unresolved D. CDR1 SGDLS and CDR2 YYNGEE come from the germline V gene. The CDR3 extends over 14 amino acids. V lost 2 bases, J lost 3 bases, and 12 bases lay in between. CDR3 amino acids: CASSVEAVSYEQYF. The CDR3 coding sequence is TGTGCCAGCAGCGTTGAGGCAGTCAGCTACGAGCAGTACTTC.

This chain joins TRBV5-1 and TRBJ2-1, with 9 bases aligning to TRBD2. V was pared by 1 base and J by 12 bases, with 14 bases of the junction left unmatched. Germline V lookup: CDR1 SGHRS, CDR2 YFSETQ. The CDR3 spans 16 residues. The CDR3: CASSLRGAGGGSPQFF. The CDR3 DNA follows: TGCGCCAGCAGCTTGAGGGGAGCGGGGGGCGGCTCACCGCAGTTCTTC.

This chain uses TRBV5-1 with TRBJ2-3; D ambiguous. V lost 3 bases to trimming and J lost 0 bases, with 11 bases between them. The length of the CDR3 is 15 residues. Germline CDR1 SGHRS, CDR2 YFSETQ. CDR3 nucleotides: TGCGCCAGCAGCTCCTTCATAGGGAGCACAGATACGCAGTATTTT. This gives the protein CASSSFIGSTDTQYF.

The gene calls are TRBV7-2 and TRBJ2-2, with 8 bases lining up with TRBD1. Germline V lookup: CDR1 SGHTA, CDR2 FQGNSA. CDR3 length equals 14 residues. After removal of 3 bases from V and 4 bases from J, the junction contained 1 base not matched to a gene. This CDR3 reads CASSFGTGTGELFF. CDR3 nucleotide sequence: TGTGCCAGCAGCTTTGGGACAGGCACCGGGGAGCTGTTTTTT.

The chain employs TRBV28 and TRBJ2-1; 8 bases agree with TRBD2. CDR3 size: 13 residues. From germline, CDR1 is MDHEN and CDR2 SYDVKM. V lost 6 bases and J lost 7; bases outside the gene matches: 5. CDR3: CASSIPGGNEQFF. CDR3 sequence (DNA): TGTGCCAGCAGCATCCCGGGGGGGAATGAGCAGTTCTTC.

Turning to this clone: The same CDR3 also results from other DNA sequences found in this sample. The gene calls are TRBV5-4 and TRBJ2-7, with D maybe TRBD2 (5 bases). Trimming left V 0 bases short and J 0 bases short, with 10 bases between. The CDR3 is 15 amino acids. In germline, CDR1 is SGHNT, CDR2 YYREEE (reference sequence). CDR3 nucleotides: TGTGCCAGCAGCTTGGGGACTCTTAGCTCCTACGAGCAGTACTTC. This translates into CASSLGTLSSYEQYF. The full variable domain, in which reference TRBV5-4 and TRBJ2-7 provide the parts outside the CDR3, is ETGVTQSPTHLIKTRGQQVTLRCSSQSGHNTVSWYQQALGQGPQFIFQYYREEENGRGNFPPRFSGLQFPNYSSELNVNALELDDSALYLCASSLGTLSSYEQYFGPGTRLTVT.

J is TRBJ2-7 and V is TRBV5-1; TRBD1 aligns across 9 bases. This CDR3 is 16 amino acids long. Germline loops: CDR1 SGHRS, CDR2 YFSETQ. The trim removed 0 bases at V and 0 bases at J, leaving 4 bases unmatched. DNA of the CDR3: TGCGCCAGCAGCTTGGGGGGACAGGGATTCTCCTACGAGCAGTACTTC. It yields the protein CASSLGGQGFSYEQYF.